The 14 T cell receptor beta chains below all came from one sample that was sequenced in a study of T-cell reconstitution after alpha-beta-depleted transplantation in children. Unique molecular identifiers featured in how the TCRbeta library was prepared. MiXCR, run by TCRdb on the PCR reads, gives a single entry per CDR3 protein. Among 490,000 or so distinct CDR3 sequences listed, around 12% were seen once. Here the sequenced sample was PBMCs from the stem cell graft donor, taken from the stem cell graft. The receptors come from a human donor who donated a stem cell graft to a child with combined immunodeficiency.

A few counts support this clonotype. The J gene is TRBJ2-1, the V gene TRBV28; TRBD2 matches at 11 bases. The CDR3 is 15 residues long. From germline, CDR1 is MDHEN and CDR2 SYDVKM. V lost 5 bases to trimming and J lost 6 bases; unmatched junction nucleotides: 6. CDR3: CASSHSGGARNEQFF. The CDR3 coding sequence is TGTGCCAGCAGTCATAGCGGGGGGGCTCGCAATGAGCAGTTCTTC. Using reference TRBV28 and TRBJ2-1 for the parts outside the CDR3, the full variable domain is DVKVTQSSRYLVKRTGEKVFLECVQDMDHENMFWYRQDPGLGLRLIYFSYDVKMKEKGDIPEGYSVSREKKERFSLILESASTNQTSMYLCASSHSGGARNEQFFGPGTRLTVL.

This clonotype was detected only a few times. CDR3 sequence: CASSEALGNRRAGYDEQFF. The CDR3 DNA follows: TGTGCCAGCAGTGAAGCGCTTGGCAACCGACGGGCGGGATATGATGAGCAGTTCTTC. The genes are TRBV2 and TRBJ2-1, with D possibly matching TRBD2 (6 bases). Trimming removed 0 bases at V and 8 bases at J, with 26 bases between. Germline V CDR1 and CDR2: SNHLY, FYNNEI. The CDR3 totals 19 residues.

The CDR3 loop reads CASRLPPEWAGEAASYNEQFF. DNA for the CDR3: TGTGCCAGCAGACTACCCCCCGAGTGGGCGGGGGAGGCGGCCTCCTACAATGAGCAGTTCTTC. The V call is TRBV6-5, the J call TRBJ2-1, with 7 bases fitting TRBD2. The CDR3 consists of 21 residues. With 6 bases clipped from V and 0 bases from J, the junction kept 23 bases outside the gene matches. The germline gives CDR1 MNHEY, CDR2 SVGAGI.

The chain links TRBV20-1 to TRBJ1-2; D gene unclear. The germline CDR1 and CDR2 sequences are DFQATT and SNEGSKA (reference sequence). This CDR3 has 13 residues. Trimming pared 6 bases from V and 4 bases from J, leaving 15 bases between. The DNA of the CDR3 is TGCAGTGCGAACGCCCCAGCAGGCTATGGCTACACCTTC. Its translation is CSANAPAGYGYTF.

The chain links TRBV5-6 to TRBJ2-1; D is uncertain. The CDR3 is 13 residues long. V lost 6 bases and J 3 bases, leaving 10 bases between the germline ends. Germline CDR1 and CDR2: SGHDT and YYEEEE. CDR3 DNA: TGTGCCAGCACAGTAAGGGTCTACAATGAGCAGTTCTTC. This sequence encodes CASTVRVYNEQFF.

This clonotype has ten or more counts. This chain joins TRBV7-2 and TRBJ2-1; 8 bases line up with TRBD1. V gave up 2 bases and J gave up 4 bases; unmatched junction bases: 4. The germline V gene encodes CDR1 SGHTA and CDR2 FQGNSA. CDR3 length equals 15 residues. The CDR3, as DNA: TGTGCCAGCAGCTTATGGGGACAGGCTTACAATGAGCAGTTCTTC. Residues: CASSLWGQAYNEQFF.

This clonotype has just a few counts. The chain employs TRBV7-9 and TRBJ2-5, with 7 bases matching TRBD1. CDR3 size: 15 residues. Germline CDR1 SEHNR, CDR2 FQNEAQ (reference sequence). V gave up 3 bases and J gave up 1 base; unmatched junction bases: 5. The CDR3 is CASSFGPGGQETQYF. The CDR3 DNA reads TGTGCCAGCAGCTTTGGACCAGGGGGCCAAGAGACCCAGTACTTC.

This clonotype was picked up many times. The chain is built from TRBV11-2 and TRBJ2-2, with D unclear. Per the germline V gene, CDR1 is SGHAT and CDR2 is FQNNGV. The V gene lost 8 bases and the J gene lost 9 bases, with 10 bases spanning the gap. The CDR3 totals 11 residues. The CDR3 loop reads CASGPARELFF. The CDR3 DNA follows: TGTGCCAGCGGCCCCGCCCGGGAGCTGTTTTTT. Filled out from reference TRBV11-2 and TRBJ2-2, the complete variable domain reads EAGVAQSPRYKIIEKRQSVAFWCNPISGHATLYWYQQILGQGPKLLIQFQNNGVVDDSQLPKDRFSAERLKGVDSTLKIQPAKLEDSAVYLCASGPARELFFGEGSRLTVL.

This sequence joins TRBV11-1 and TRBJ2-7, with a possible D match to TRBD2 (7 bases). CDR3 length equals 18 residues. Germline CDR1 and CDR2: SGHAT and FQDESV (reference sequence). Deletions cut 2 bases from V and 3 bases from J, with 23 bases between. This chain's CDR3 is CASSLSPGLVGGHYEQYF. CDR3 nucleotides: TGTGCCAGCAGCTTATCTCCCGGACTCGTGGGGGGGCACTACGAGCAGTACTTC.

This clonotype was seen at least ten times. The chain is built from TRBV6-1 and TRBJ2-7; TRBD1 aligns across 8 bases. CDR1 MNHNS and CDR2 SASEGT come from the germline V gene. The V and J ends lost 1 base and 2 bases, in that order; junction bases with no gene match: 7. CDR3 length: 16 amino acids. The DNA of the CDR3 is TGTGCCAGCAGTGAAGAGGTGGGGACAGGAGCCTACGAGCAGTACTTC. Amino acids: CASSEEVGTGAYEQYF.

The J gene is TRBJ1-1, the V gene TRBV2; D is uncertain. The germline gives CDR1 SNHLY, CDR2 FYNNEI. Deletions cut 6 bases from V and 4 bases from J, with 18 bases between. This CDR3 comprises 15 residues. The DNA of the CDR3 is TGTGCCAGCAGCCTCAGTAGGAGTCCGGGCACTGAAGCTTTCTTT. Its protein is CASSLSRSPGTEAFF.

This clonotype turned up a few times. This sequence joins TRBV20-1 and TRBJ2-7, with D maybe TRBD2 (6 bases). V lost 6 bases, J lost 0 bases, and 15 bases lay in between. The CDR3 is 14 residues long. CDR1 is DFQATT, CDR2 SNEGSKA, per germline (reference sequence). CDR3 residues: CSAPGGASSYEQYF. The CDR3 nucleotides are TGCAGTGCACCCGGCGGGGCGAGCTCCTACGAGCAGTACTTC.

This chain uses TRBV7-9 with TRBJ2-1; perhaps TRBD1 as D (5 bases). Germline V lookup: CDR1 SEHNR, CDR2 FQNEAQ (reference sequence). The CDR3 sequence is 14 residues long. Trimming took off 6 bases at V and 7 bases at J, with 16 bases between the two ends. CDR3 in amino acids: CASRGGDSFNEQFF. The CDR3 DNA reads TGTGCCAGCAGGGGCGGAGACAGTTTTAATGAGCAGTTCTTC.

This clonotype has a handful of counts. Written as DNA, the CDR3 is TGTGCCAGCAGTTACGTTGGGGAATACACCGGGGAGCTGTTTTTT. It specifies CASSYVGEYTGELFF. This chain connects TRBV6-5 to TRBJ2-2; D gene unclear. CDR3 length: 15 amino acids. Trimming left V 2 bases short and J 3 bases short, with 10 bases between. In germline, CDR1 is MNHEY, CDR2 SVGAGI.